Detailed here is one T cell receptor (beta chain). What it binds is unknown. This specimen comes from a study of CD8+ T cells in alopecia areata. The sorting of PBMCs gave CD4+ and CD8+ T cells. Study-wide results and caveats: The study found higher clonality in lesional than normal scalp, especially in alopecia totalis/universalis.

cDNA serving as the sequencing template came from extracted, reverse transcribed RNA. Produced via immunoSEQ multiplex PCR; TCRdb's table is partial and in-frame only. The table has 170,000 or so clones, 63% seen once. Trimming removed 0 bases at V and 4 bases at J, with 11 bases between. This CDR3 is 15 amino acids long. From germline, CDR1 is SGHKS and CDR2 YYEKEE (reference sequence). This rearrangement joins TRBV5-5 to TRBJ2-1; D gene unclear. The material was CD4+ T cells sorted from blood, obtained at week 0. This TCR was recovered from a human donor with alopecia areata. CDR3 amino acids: CASSLDALPYNEQFF. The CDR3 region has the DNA TGTGCCAGCAGCTTGGACGCCCTTCCTTACAATGAGCAGTTCTTC. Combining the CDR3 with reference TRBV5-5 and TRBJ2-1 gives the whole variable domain DAGVTQSPTHLIKTRGQQVTLRCSPISGHKSVSWYQQVLGQGPQFIFQYYEKEERGRGNFPDRFSARQFPNYSSELNVNALLLGDSALYLCASSLDALPYNEQFFGPGTRLTVL.